The T cell receptor (beta chain) described here comes from a study of T cells in Graves' hyperthyroidism and ophthalmopathy. This CDR3 has 16 amino acids. J lost 2 bases, V lost 5 bases, and 12 bases had no gene match. Germline CDR1 reads DFQATT; CDR2 reads SNEGSKA (reference sequence). Amplified TCR beta CDR3 regions derived from RNA transcripts. Primed by the HTBI set, a first-round RT-PCR was run on the TCR CDR3. MiXCR, run by TCRdb on the multiplex PCR reads, gives a single entry per CDR3 protein. Of just under 750,000 distinct CDR3 sequences in the sample, under 45% were seen once. In patients aged 18 to 65, hyperthyroidism was newly diagnosed, with duration under 2 months. Source material for PBMCs was 10 ml fresh peripheral blood.

The sequencing sample was made of blood. The gene calls are TRBV20-1 and TRBJ2-1; 7 nucleotides agree with TRBD2. The sequence derives from a woman aged 40-49 years with Graves' hyperthyroidism. The CDR3 DNA reads TGCAGTGCTGGAGGAGGCGGGAGAGGGCCCTACAATGAGCAGTTCTTC. Residues: CSAGGGGRGPYNEQFF.